This paragraph covers one TCR beta chain sequence. This entry belongs to a study of blood T cell repertoires in COVID-19. Study in general: Sources were T cells, B-cell-depleted T cells, or PBMCs; the material itself was cDNA or gDNA.

TCRdb's copy holds only in-frame clones and misses some; the assay was immunoSEQ multiplex PCR. The table includes about 170,000 clones, 80% to 90% detected once. The V gene end was trimmed by 8 bases and the J gene end by 7 bases; junction bases not matched to a gene: 5. CDR3 size: 11 residues. CDR1 is MNHEY and CDR2 is SVGAGI in the germline V gene. This chain links TRBV6-5 with TRBJ2-7; 7 nucleotides agree with TRBD2. The origin of this receptor is a woman in her seventies with COVID-19, enrolled during active disease. Sequences were obtained from peripheral blood. The CDR3 protein is CASSRGGEQYV. DNA for the CDR3: TGTGCCAGCTCGAGGGGAGGGGAGCAGTACGTC.